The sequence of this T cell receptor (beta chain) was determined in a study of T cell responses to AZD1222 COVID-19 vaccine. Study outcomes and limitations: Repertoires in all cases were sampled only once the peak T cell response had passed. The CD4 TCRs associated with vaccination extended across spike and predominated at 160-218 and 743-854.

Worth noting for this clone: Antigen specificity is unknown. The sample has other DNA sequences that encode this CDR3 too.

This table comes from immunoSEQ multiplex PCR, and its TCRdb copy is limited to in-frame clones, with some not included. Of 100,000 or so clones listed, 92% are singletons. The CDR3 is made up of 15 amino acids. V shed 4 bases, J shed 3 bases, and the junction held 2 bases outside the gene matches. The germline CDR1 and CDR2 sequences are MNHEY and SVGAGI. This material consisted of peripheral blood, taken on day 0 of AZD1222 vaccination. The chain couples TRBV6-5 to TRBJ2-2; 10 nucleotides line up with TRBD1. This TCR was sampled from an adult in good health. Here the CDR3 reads CASSSGTGDTGELFF. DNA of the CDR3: TGTGCCAGCAGTTCAGGGACAGGGGACACCGGGGAGCTGTTTTTT.